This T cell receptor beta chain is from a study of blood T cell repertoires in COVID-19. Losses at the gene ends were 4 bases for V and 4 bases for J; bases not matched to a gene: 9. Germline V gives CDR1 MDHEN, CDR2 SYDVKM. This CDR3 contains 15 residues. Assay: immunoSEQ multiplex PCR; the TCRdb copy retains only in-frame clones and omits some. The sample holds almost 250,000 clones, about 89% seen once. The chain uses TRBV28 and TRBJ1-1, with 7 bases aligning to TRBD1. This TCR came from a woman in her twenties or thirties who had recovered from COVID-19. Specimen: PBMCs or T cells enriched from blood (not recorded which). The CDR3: CASSSLGQTITEAFF. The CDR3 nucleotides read TGTGCCAGCAGTTCCCTGGGACAGACCATCACTGAAGCTTTCTTT.